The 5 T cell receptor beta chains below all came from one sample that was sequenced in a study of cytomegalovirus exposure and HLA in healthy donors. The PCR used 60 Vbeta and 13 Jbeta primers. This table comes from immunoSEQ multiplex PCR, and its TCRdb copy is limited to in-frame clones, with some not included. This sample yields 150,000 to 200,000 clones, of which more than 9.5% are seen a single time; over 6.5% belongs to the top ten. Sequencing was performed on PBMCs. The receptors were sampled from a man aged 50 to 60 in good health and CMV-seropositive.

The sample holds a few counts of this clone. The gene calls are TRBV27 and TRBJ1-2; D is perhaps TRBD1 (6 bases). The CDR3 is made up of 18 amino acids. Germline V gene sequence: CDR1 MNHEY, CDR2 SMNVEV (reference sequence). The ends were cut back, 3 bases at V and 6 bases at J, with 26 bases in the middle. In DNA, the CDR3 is TGTGCCAGCAGTTTCTACCATAGCGGGGGGGCCGCGAGAAATGGCTACACCTTC. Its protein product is CASSFYHSGGAARNGYTF.

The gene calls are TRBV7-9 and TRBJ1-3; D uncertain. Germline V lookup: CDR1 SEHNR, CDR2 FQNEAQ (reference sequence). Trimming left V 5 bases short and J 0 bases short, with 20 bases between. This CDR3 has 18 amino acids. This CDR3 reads CASSTLLARLTSGNTIYF. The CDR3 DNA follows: TGTGCCAGCAGCACACTACTTGCCCGACTGACCTCTGGAAACACCATATATTTT.

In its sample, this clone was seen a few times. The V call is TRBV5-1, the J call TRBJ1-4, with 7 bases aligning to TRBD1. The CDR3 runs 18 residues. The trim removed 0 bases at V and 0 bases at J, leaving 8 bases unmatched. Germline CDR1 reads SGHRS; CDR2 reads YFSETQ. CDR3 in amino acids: CASSLEGWRGPTNEKLFF. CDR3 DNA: TGCGCCAGCAGCTTGGAGGGATGGAGGGGGCCAACTAATGAAAAACTGTTTTTT.

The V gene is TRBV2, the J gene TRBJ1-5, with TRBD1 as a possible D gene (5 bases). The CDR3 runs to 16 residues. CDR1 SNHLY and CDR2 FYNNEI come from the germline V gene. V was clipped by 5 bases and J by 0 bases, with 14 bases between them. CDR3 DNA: TGTGCCAGCAGTATGATGGAGGGGTATAGCAATCAGCCCCAGCATTTT. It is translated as CASSMMEGYSNQPQHF.

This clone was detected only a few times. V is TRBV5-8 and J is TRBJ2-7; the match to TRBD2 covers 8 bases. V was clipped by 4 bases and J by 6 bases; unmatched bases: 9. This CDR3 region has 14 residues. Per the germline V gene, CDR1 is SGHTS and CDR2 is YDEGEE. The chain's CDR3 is CASSTIGGVGEQYV. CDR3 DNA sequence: TGTGCCAGCAGCACGATCGGGGGGGTGGGCGAGCAGTACGTC.